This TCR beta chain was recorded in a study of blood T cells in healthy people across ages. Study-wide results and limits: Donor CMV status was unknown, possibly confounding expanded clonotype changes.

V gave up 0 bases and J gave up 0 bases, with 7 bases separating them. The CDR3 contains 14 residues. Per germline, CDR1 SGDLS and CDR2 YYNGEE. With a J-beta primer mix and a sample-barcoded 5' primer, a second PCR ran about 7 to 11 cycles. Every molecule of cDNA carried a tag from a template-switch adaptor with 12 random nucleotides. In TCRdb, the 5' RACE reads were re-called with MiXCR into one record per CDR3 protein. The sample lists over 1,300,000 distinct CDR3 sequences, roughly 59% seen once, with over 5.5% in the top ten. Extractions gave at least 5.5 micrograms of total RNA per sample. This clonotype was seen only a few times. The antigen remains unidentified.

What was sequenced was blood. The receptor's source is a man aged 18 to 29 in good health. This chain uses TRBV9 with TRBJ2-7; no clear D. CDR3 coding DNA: TGTGCCAGCAGCGTAGATCCCTTCTCCTACGAGCAGTACTTC. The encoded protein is CASSVDPFSYEQYF.